Presented here are 22 T cell receptor beta chains from one specimen sequenced in a study of blood T cell repertoires in COVID-19. Sequencing used immunoSEQ multiplex PCR; TCRdb keeps in-frame clones, though not all of them. The sample lists roughly 150,000 clones; 87% were seen once. Material for sequencing was peripheral blood. Receptors were obtained from a woman aged 70-85 years with COVID-19, enrolled during active disease.

The chain is built from TRBV19 and TRBJ2-4; the match to TRBD2 covers 7 bases. With V trimmed by 3 bases and J by 5 bases, 4 bases remained unmatched. CDR1 is LNHDA, CDR2 SQIVND, per germline (reference sequence). This CDR3 has 14 amino acids. The CDR3, as DNA: TGTGCCAGTAGTATGGGAGCGGGGCAAAACATTCAGTACTTC. This codes for CASSMGAGQNIQYF.

Only one count was recorded for this clone. The chain joins TRBV30 to TRBJ1-4, with D tentatively TRBD1 (6 bases). From germline, CDR1 is GTSNPN and CDR2 SVGIG (reference sequence). V shed 2 bases and J shed 12 bases, with 19 bases lying between them. This CDR3 has 14 amino acids. CDR3 in DNA: TGTGCCTGGAGTACCTGGGACCGAGGGGGTCAACTGTTTTTT. This sequence encodes CAWSTWDRGGQLFF.

This clone has more than one count but fewer than ten. This chain joins TRBV30 and TRBJ1-6; a possible D gene is TRBD1 (5 bases). Trimming shortened V by 2 bases and J by 10 bases, and 12 bases separated the two germline ends. Germline lookup yields CDR1 GTSNPN and CDR2 SVGIG (reference sequence). The CDR3 runs to 13 residues. CDR3 nucleotides: TGTGCCTGGAGTAGGGCAGGGCAATCACCCCTCCACTTT. It yields the protein CAWSRAGQSPLHF.

The chain recombines TRBV5-1 with TRBJ1-6, with D maybe TRBD1 (6 bases). V shed 4 bases and J shed 7 bases, with 9 bases lying between them. This CDR3 contains 13 residues. Per germline, CDR1 SGHRS and CDR2 YFSETQ. The CDR3 DNA sequence: TGCGCCAGCAGCACCGGACAGAATTCACCCCTCCACTTT. Protein sequence: CASSTGQNSPLHF. Based on the CDR3 plus reference TRBV5-1 and TRBJ1-6, the full variable domain is KAGVTQTPRYLIKTRGQQVTLSCSPISGHRSVSWYQQTPGQGLQFLFEYFSETQRNKGNFPGRFSGRQFSNSRSEMNVSTLELGDSALYLCASSTGQNSPLHFGNGTRLTVT.

The chain has TRBV5-4 and TRBJ2-5; tentatively, D is TRBD1 (5 bases). CDR3 length equals 16 residues. Trimming pared 2 bases from V and 5 bases from J, leaving 19 bases between. CDR1 is SGHNT, CDR2 YYREEE, per germline (reference sequence). DNA of the CDR3: TGTGCCAGCAGCTTAAAACAAGGGGCCCCCGGTGAGACCCAGTACTTC. It specifies CASSLKQGAPGETQYF. Combining the CDR3 with reference TRBV5-4 and TRBJ2-5 gives the whole variable domain ETGVTQSPTHLIKTRGQQVTLRCSSQSGHNTVSWYQQALGQGPQFIFQYYREEENGRGNFPPRFSGLQFPNYSSELNVNALELDDSALYLCASSLKQGAPGETQYFGPGTRLLVL.

This chain uses TRBV19 with TRBJ1-1; 8 bases line up with TRBD1. With 5 bases clipped from V and 1 base from J, the junction kept 3 bases outside the gene matches. Germline V gene lookup returns CDR1 LNHDA and CDR2 SQIVND (reference sequence). The CDR3 consists of 14 residues. CDR3 bases: TGTGCCAGTAGTCCGGGACAGGAGAACACTGAAGCTTTCTTT. It codes for CASSPGQENTEAFF.

This chain links TRBV18 with TRBJ1-1; TRBD1 aligns across 8 bases. The CDR3 covers 14 residues. The V gene's germline CDR1 is KGHSH and CDR2 LQKENI. V shed 4 bases and J 1 base; nucleotides not matched to a gene: 2. The chain's CDR3 is CASSHGTGNTEAFF. The CDR3 coding sequence is TGTGCCAGCTCACATGGGACAGGGAACACTGAAGCTTTCTTT.

The J gene is TRBJ1-2, the V gene TRBV6-5, with 9 bases aligning to TRBD1. Germline V gene lookup returns CDR1 MNHEY and CDR2 SVGAGI. The CDR3 extends over 15 amino acids. With 6 bases clipped from V and 8 bases from J, the junction kept 13 bases outside the gene matches. The CDR3 sequence is CASSVSGTGFQGYTF. In nucleotides, the CDR3 is TGTGCCAGCAGCGTAAGTGGGACAGGGTTTCAAGGCTACACCTTC.

The sample holds a few counts of this clone. Other DNA sequences within the sample encode an identical CDR3. V is TRBV7-9 and J is TRBJ1-1, with TRBD1 as a possible D gene (5 bases). Germline V CDR1 and CDR2: SEHNR, FQNEAQ (reference sequence). This CDR3 has 13 residues. Trimming took off 4 bases at V and 1 base at J, with 7 bases between the two ends. The CDR3 coding sequence is TGTGCCAGCAGCTACCAGGGGAACACTGAAGCTTTCTTT. As protein: CASSYQGNTEAFF.

The rearrangement links TRBV18 to TRBJ1-1; D is undetermined. V was pared by 2 bases and J by 1 base, with 8 bases between. Germline V gives CDR1 KGHSH, CDR2 LQKENI. This CDR3 comprises 14 residues. For the CDR3, the DNA is TGTGCCAGCTCACCAAGTTCAGGGAACACTGAAGCTTTCTTT. This translates into CASSPSSGNTEAFF.

The V and J genes are TRBV7-8 and TRBJ1-5; no reliable D call. The CDR3 is 16 residues long. CDR1 is SGHVS, CDR2 FQNEAQ, per germline. The V gene lost 2 bases and the J gene lost 0 bases, with 11 bases spanning the gap. CDR3 coding DNA: TGTGCCAGCAGCTTATCCGGTCTTTATAGCAATCAGCCCCAGCATTTT. Translation: CASSLSGLYSNQPQHF.

The chain carries TRBV6-5 and TRBJ1-3; tentative D call: TRBD1 (6 bases). Germline V gene lookup returns CDR1 MNHEY and CDR2 SVGAGI. The CDR3 is 15 amino acids. Deletions cut 6 bases from V and 2 bases from J, with 14 bases between. This chain's CDR3 is CASRDRGYAGNTIYF. The DNA for the CDR3 is TGTGCCAGCAGGGATAGGGGGTACGCTGGAAACACCATATATTTT.

The chain combines TRBV7-3 with TRBJ1-2; D remains ambiguous. The CDR3 is made up of 16 amino acids. Germline CDR1 and CDR2: SGHTA and FQGTGA. V was trimmed by 5 bases and J by 3 bases, leaving 19 bases between them. The CDR3 region has the DNA TGTGCCAGCAGCCCGAGGCGAGCGCGGGGAGACTATGGCTACACCTTC. Translated: CASSPRRARGDYGYTF.

The gene calls are TRBV19 and TRBJ1-3; 7 positions agree with TRBD1. The CDR3 contains 15 residues. The trim removed 7 bases at V and 6 bases at J, leaving 12 bases unmatched. Germline CDR1 LNHDA, CDR2 SQIVND (reference sequence). DNA for the CDR3: TGTGCCAGTACCGCACAGGGGACCGTTGCAAACACCATATATTTT. Protein: CASTAQGTVANTIYF. Variable domain in full (rest from reference TRBV19 and TRBJ1-3): DGGITQSPKYLFRKEGQNVTLSCEQNLNHDAMYWYRQDPGQGLRLIYYSQIVNDFQKGDIAEGYSVSREKKESFPLTVTSAQKNPTAFYLCASTAQGTVANTIYFGEGSWLTVV.

The chain is built from TRBV7-2 and TRBJ2-5, with D perhaps matching TRBD2 (5 bases). Trimming removed 5 bases at V and 2 bases at J, with 15 bases between. The CDR3 contains 15 residues. Germline values: CDR1 SGHTA, CDR2 FQGNSA. CDR3 sequence: CASSNNPRGQETQYF. Written as DNA, the CDR3 is TGTGCCAGCAGCAACAACCCCCGGGGACAAGAGACCCAGTACTTC.

This rearrangement joins TRBV28 to TRBJ2-1; D uncertain. The ends were cut back, 6 bases at V and 1 base at J, with 19 bases in the middle. Germline CDR1 is MDHEN and CDR2 is SYDVKM. This CDR3 has 17 amino acids. The CDR3: CASRTTLTYLSYNEQFF. DNA of the CDR3: TGTGCCAGCAGAACCACTCTCACTTACCTTTCCTACAATGAGCAGTTCTTC. The full variable domain, completed using reference TRBV28 and TRBJ2-1, is DVKVTQSSRYLVKRTGEKVFLECVQDMDHENMFWYRQDPGLGLRLIYFSYDVKMKEKGDIPEGYSVSREKKERFSLILESASTNQTSMYLCASRTTLTYLSYNEQFFGPGTRLTVL.

Only one count was recorded for this clone. The CDR3 is CASSQFGGFGYTF. CDR3 in DNA: TGTGCCAGCAGCCAATTTGGAGGGTTTGGCTACACCTTC. The chain recombines TRBV3-1 (or the pseudogene TRBV3-2) with TRBJ1-2; D is ambiguous. CDR1 LGHDT and CDR2 YNNKEL come from the germline V gene (reference sequence). Trimming took 2 bases from V and 7 from J, leaving 11 bases between them. The CDR3 covers 13 residues.

The V gene is TRBV5-6, the J gene TRBJ2-7; the D gene is possibly TRBD2 (6 bases). Germline CDR1 and CDR2: SGHDT and YYEEEE. The CDR3 length is 15 residues. The germline V and J ends were trimmed by 0 bases and 2 bases, with 12 bases remaining between them. Here the CDR3 reads CASSLGGGAPYEQYF. The CDR3 bases are TGTGCCAGCAGCTTGGGGGGAGGAGCCCCCTACGAGCAGTACTTC.

The gene calls are TRBV5-1 and TRBJ1-2; D unresolved. V was shortened by 4 bases and J by 2 bases, with 9 bases between the two germline ends. Germline assignment: CDR1 SGHRS and CDR2 YFSETQ. The CDR3 runs 13 residues. CDR3 bases: TGCGCCAGCAGCGCGGAGCTAAACTATGGCTACACCTTC. Translated, it gives CASSAELNYGYTF.

The chain has TRBV19 and TRBJ1-4; the D is unclear. The CDR3 consists of 14 residues. V was clipped by 0 bases and J by 5 bases, with 7 bases between them. The germline V gene has CDR1 LNHDA and CDR2 SQIVND (reference sequence). Here the CDR3 reads CASSIDRLNEKLFF. The CDR3 region has the DNA TGTGCCAGTAGTATAGACAGGTTAAATGAAAAACTGTTTTTT.

The gene calls are TRBV3-1 (or the pseudogene TRBV3-2) and TRBJ2-1, with 8 bases matching TRBD1. The CDR3 totals 13 residues. V trimming: 3 bases; J trimming: 9 bases; junction bases outside the gene matches: 4. Germline CDR1 is LGHDT and CDR2 is YNNKEL (reference sequence). CDR3 loop: CASSQEDRGEQFF. In DNA form, the CDR3 reads TGTGCCAGCAGCCAGGAAGACAGGGGTGAGCAGTTCTTC.

The gene calls are TRBV19 and TRBJ1-5, with D uncertain. V was clipped by 3 bases and J by 4 bases, with 13 bases between them. The CDR3 spans 15 residues. The V gene's germline CDR1 is LNHDA and CDR2 SQIVND (reference sequence). As DNA, the CDR3 is TGTGCCAGTAGTATGACGGCGGGCAGTAATCAGCCCCAGCATTTT. This encodes CASSMTAGSNQPQHF.